These T cell receptor beta chains were read from a single sample in a study of cytomegalovirus exposure and HLA in healthy donors. TCRdb's copy holds only in-frame clones and misses some; the assay was immunoSEQ multiplex PCR. Of 90,000 to 110,000 clones listed, about 80% are singletons. Sequencing was carried out using PBMCs. These receptors all come from a woman between 45 and 60 years old in good health and CMV-seropositive. Each CDR3 is given with its conserved first and last residue. D genes are given only for firm matches. Only some rows state a clone size, as once, few, many or a class for expanded clones.

cdr3_length	clone_size	v_call	j_call	d_call	cdr3_nt	cdr3_aa
13	few	TRBV29-1	TRBJ1-1	TRBD1	TGCAGCGTTGAGGACAGGGGAGGGGCTGAAGCTTTCTTT	CSVEDRGGAEAFF
14	-	TRBV6-6	TRBJ1-1	-	TGTGCCAGCATACCTACGGGGGGCGGGACTGAAGCTTTCTTT	CASIPTGGGTEAFF
14	-	TRBV4-3	TRBJ2-1	-	TGCGCCAGCAGCCAGGGCCGTGGCACCTCGTGGCAGTTCTTC	CASSQGRGTSWQFF
14	few	TRBV5-4	TRBJ2-5	TRBD1	TGTGCCAGCAGCCAAACAGGGGGCGCAGAGACCCAGTACTTC	CASSQTGGAETQYF
14	-	TRBV7-2	TRBJ1-5	TRBD1	TGTGCCAGCAGCCCTGACAGGGGTAATCAGCCCCAGCATTTT	CASSPDRGNQPQHF
16	-	TRBV5-4	TRBJ2-5	TRBD2	TGTGCCAGCAGCTTGGTCGATAGCGGGACTCAAGAGACCCAGTACTTC	CASSLVDSGTQETQYF
13	-	TRBV7-2	TRBJ2-7	-	TGTGCCAGCAGCACTCGACAGAGCTACGAGCAGTACTTC	CASSTRQSYEQYF
15	-	TRBV11-2	TRBJ1-6	TRBD1	TGTGCCAGCAGTCCGGGACAGTCCTATAATTCACCCCTCCACTTT	CASSPGQSYNSPLHF
16	-	TRBV27	TRBJ1-1	-	TGTGCCAGCAGCTCTGGCCGGGGGATGGGGAACACTGAAGCTTTCTTT	CASSSGRGMGNTEAFF
14	-	TRBV7-9	TRBJ1-1	-	TGTGCCAGCAGCTTAGGAGGGAAGGGCACTGAAGCTTTCTTT	CASSLGGKGTEAFF
15	-	TRBV11-2	TRBJ2-1	-	TGTGCCAGCAGCTCCCAGACTAGTCCCCACAATGAGCAGTTCTTC	CASSSQTSPHNEQFF
15	-	TRBV10-3	TRBJ2-6	-	TGTGCCATCAGTGAGACAGGGATGGGGGCCAACGTCCTGACTTTC	CAISETGMGANVLTF
14	-	TRBV9	TRBJ2-1	TRBD1	TGTGCCAGCAGCCCGACAGGGGCCTACAATGAGCAGTTCTTC	CASSPTGAYNEQFF
14	-	TRBV6-5	TRBJ1-1	-	TGTGCCAGCAGAACGACAGCTAGCGGACTAGAAGCTTTCTTT	CASRTTASGLEAFF
15	-	TRBV11-2	TRBJ2-7	TRBD1	TGTGCCAGCAGCTTGCACCGGGACAGGGCCTACGAGCAGTACTTC	CASSLHRDRAYEQYF
16	once	TRBV10-3	TRBJ2-7	TRBD1	TGTGCCATCAGTGCCAATCGGGACAGGGTCACCTACGAGCAGTACTTC	CAISANRDRVTYEQYF
14	-	TRBV10-1	TRBJ1-5	TRBD1	TGCGCCAGCGGGACAGGCCCCAGCAATCAGCCCCAGCATTTT	CASGTGPSNQPQHF
17	-	TRBV4-3	TRBJ2-5	TRBD1	TGCGCCAGCAGCCAAGATTTCGGGACAGGGGCGGTAGAGACCCAGTACTTC	CASSQDFGTGAVETQYF
15	-	TRBV5-4	TRBJ2-2	-	TGTGCCAGCAGCTTGCCCGGAGCGAACACCGGGGAGCTGTTTTTT	CASSLPGANTGELFF
13	-	TRBV7-9	TRBJ2-3	-	TGTGCCAGCAGCTTAGCGTCCGGTAAAATGCAGTATTTT	CASSLASGKMQYF
12	-	TRBV27	TRBJ1-2	TRBD1	TGTGCCAGCAGGAAGGGGGCGCATGGCTACACCTTC	CASRKGAHGYTF
17	-	TRBV27	TRBJ2-1	TRBD2	TGTGCCAGCGCCCCCCTGGGCGGGAGGGGTTCGGGAAATGAGCAGTTCTTC	CASAPLGGRGSGNEQFF
17	-	TRBV4-1	TRBJ2-4	TRBD2	TGCGCCAGCAGCGGACTAGCGGGGGAGGGAGCCAAAAACATTCAGTACTTC	CASSGLAGEGAKNIQYF
13	-	TRBV12-5	TRBJ1-6	-	TGTGCTAGTGGTCTAGACGGGAATTCACCCCTCCACTTT	CASGLDGNSPLHF
16	-	TRBV11-2	TRBJ2-3	-	TGTGCCAGCAGCTTAGGGACTAAAGCGGGCACAGATACGCAGTATTTT	CASSLGTKAGTDTQYF
13	few	TRBV19	TRBJ2-1	-	TGTGCCAGCTCACCTGCGGGTACGAATGAGCAGTTCTTC	CASSPAGTNEQFF
15	-	TRBV7-2	TRBJ1-1	TRBD1	TGTGCCAGCAGCTTCGCCGGGACAGCGAACACTGAAGCTTTCTTT	CASSFAGTANTEAFF
14	-	TRBV11-3	TRBJ2-7	TRBD1	TGTGCCAGCAGCGGGAGGACAGGGCATGGCGAGCAGTACTTC	CASSGRTGHGEQYF
14	-	TRBV7-2	TRBJ1-4	-	TGTGCCAGCAGCTTAGTTGTAGATAATGAAAAACTGTTTTTT	CASSLVVDNEKLFF
12	few	TRBV10-3	TRBJ2-2	-	TGTGCCATCAGTACAGAGACCGGGGAGCTGTTTTTT	CAISTETGELFF
16	-	TRBV9	TRBJ1-3	TRBD1	TGTGCCAGCAGCTCCCAGGGGGCCGGGACGGGAAACACCATATATTTT	CASSSQGAGTGNTIYF
15	few	TRBV6-5	TRBJ2-7	-	TGTGCCAGCAGTAGCGGACTCGCGACAACCTACGAGCAGTACTTC	CASSSGLATTYEQYF
13	-	TRBV18	TRBJ2-7	TRBD2	TGTGCCAGCTCAAGACTAGCCGCGTACGAGCAGTACTTC	CASSRLAAYEQYF
16	-	TRBV10-3	TRBJ2-3	TRBD1	TGTGCCATCAGAGGTTTCGGACAGGGGCTGGGAGATACGCAGTATTTT	CAIRGFGQGLGDTQYF
13	-	TRBV9	TRBJ2-1	TRBD2	TGTGCCAGCAGCGGCGGGACTAGTTATGAGCAGTTCTTC	CASSGGTSYEQFF
15	-	TRBV18	TRBJ2-7	TRBD1	TGTGCCAGCTCACCACCGGGCCAGGGGGCCTACGAGCAGTACTTC	CASSPPGQGAYEQYF
15	-	TRBV4-1	TRBJ2-1	-	TGCGCCAGCAGCCCCCGACAGAGCTCCTACAATGAGCAGTTCTTC	CASSPRQSSYNEQFF
16	-	TRBV18	TRBJ2-6	-	TGTGCCAGCTCACCCAGCTCCAGGTCTGGGGCCAACGTCCTGACTTTC	CASSPSSRSGANVLTF
15	-	TRBV4-3	TRBJ2-1	TRBD2	TGCGCCAGCAGCCAAGTAGCGGGAGGGGACAATGAGCAGTTCTTC	CASSQVAGGDNEQFF
15	-	TRBV2	TRBJ2-7	TRBD1	TGTGCCAGCAGTCCGACAGGGGGGGGCTCGGGAGAGCAGTACTTC	CASSPTGGGSGEQYF
14	-	TRBV6-1	TRBJ1-2	-	TGTGCCAGCAGTCCGGGTAGTTATAACTATGGCTACACCTTC	CASSPGSYNYGYTF
14	-	TRBV15	TRBJ2-5	-	TGTGCCACCAGCAGAGGGACAAACCAAGAGACCCAGTACTTC	CATSRGTNQETQYF
15	-	TRBV7-2	TRBJ2-2	-	TGTGCCAGCAGCTTATGGGGGGAACTTGCCGGGGAGCTGTTTTTT	CASSLWGELAGELFF
14	-	TRBV7-3	TRBJ2-7	TRBD1	TGTGCCAGCAGCTTAGGGCCAGGGGGTTACGAGCAGTACTTC	CASSLGPGGYEQYF
18	once	TRBV21-1	TRBJ1-5	-	TGTGCCAGCAGCAGGCCCCCTTACAGGGGGCATCCCAATCAGCCCCAGCATTTT	CASSRPPYRGHPNQPQHF
15	-	TRBV7-9	TRBJ2-7	TRBD2	TGTGCCAGCAGCTTAGCGGGACTAGCGGGAGACGAGCAGTACTTC	CASSLAGLAGDEQYF
15	few	TRBV10-1	TRBJ2-5	TRBD1	TGCGCCAGCAGCCTCGACAGGGGAAAATTAGAGACCCAGTACTTC	CASSLDRGKLETQYF